Given below is one T cell receptor beta chain in context. This clonotype was counted between two and nine times. Its antigen remains unidentified. Per-nucleotide qualities are absent, and no much larger clonotype sits a single base away. This specimen comes from a study of response to subunit inactivated influenza vaccine (dated by TCRdb to between 2018 and 2020). About the investigation overall: Deep quantitative profiling of the T cell receptor repertoire was used in the study to follow responses to a trivalent subunit inactivated influenza vaccine.

The library was built by means of RT-PCR. The run used an Illumina HiSeq 2500. TCRdb reprocessed the public reads (quality trimming at Q25 with fastp, clone calling with MiXCR) and kept in-frame beta chains. All rows with the same CDR3 protein become a single entry with the most common DNA and genes. The table for this sample lists fewer than 400,000 distinct CDR3 sequences; 21% of them were counted only once. Together, the top ten hold 10% of the sample. Reading the germline V gene (reference sequence) gives CDR1 SEHNR and CDR2 FQNEAQ. Including cysteine and phenylalanine, the CDR3 has 17 amino acids. Of the read, only the CDR3 DNA is kept; its 51 bases are in frame from base 1. V lost 4 bases and J lost 4 bases, and the count of bases not matched to a germline gene is 12. Broader findings and caveats from the paper: According to the authors, only a limited number of new T cells may be recruited by each seasonal influenza vaccination.

The rearrangement combines TRBV7-9 with TRBJ2-2; 7 bases in the junction line up with TRBD2. The sample here was PBMCs from blood, taken approximately 20 months after vaccination. The clonotype comes from a man aged 45 to 70 who received an inactivated influenza vaccine. Donor details come from another sample of the same person, matched by shared clones. The DNA reads TGTGCCAGCAGCTCGTTCGAGTTGCGGGAGAGCACCGGGGAGCTGTTTTTT. Translated, this gives CASSSFELRESTGELFF. With all but the CDR3 taken from the reference TRBV7-9 and TRBJ2-2 genes, the full variable domain is: DTGVSQNPRHKITKRGQNVTFRCDPISEHNRLYWYRQTLGQGPEFLTYFQNEAQLEKSRLLSDRFSAERPKGSFSTLEIQRTEQGDSAMYLCASSSFELRESTGELFFGEGSRLTVL.